This entry features one TCR beta chain sequence. Its target is not known. A read error may account for a junction end that differs from germline. These data belong to a study of vaccination and CD4 T cells after COVID-19. An Oncomine TCR Beta short-read assay was used to sequence the DNA from cultured CD4+ T cells. Using its own MiXCR run on the PCR reads, TCRdb lists one record per CDR3 protein. The sample carries fewer than 9,500 distinct CDR3 sequences, less than 80% recorded once. Per germline, CDR1 SEHNR and CDR2 FQNEAQ (reference sequence). This CDR3 has 14 residues. Noted treatment: roughly 10-day PBMC culture with coronavirus spike peptide pools or control peptides (ViraFEST assay).

This chain joins TRBV7-9 and TRBJ1-2, with D possibly being TRBD1 (6 bases). This TCR derives from a human donor who had recovered from COVID-19. Sequenced material: CD4+ T cells from blood, cultured in vitro. The CDR3 sequence: CASSLGGGRHGHTF. Here the CDR3 DNA reads TGTGCCAGCAGCTTAGGAGGGGGAAGACATGGCCACACCTTC.